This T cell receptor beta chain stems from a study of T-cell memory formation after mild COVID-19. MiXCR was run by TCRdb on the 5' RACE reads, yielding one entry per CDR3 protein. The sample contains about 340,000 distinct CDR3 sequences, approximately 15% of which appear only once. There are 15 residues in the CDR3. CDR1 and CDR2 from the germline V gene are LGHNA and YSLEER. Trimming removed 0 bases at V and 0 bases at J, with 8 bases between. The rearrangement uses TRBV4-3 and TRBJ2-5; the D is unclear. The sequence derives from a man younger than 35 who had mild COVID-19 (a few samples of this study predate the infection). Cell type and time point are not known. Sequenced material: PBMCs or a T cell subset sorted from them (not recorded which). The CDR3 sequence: CASSQDLTYQETQYF. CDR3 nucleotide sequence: TGCGCCAGCAGCCAAGATCTCACTTACCAAGAGACCCAGTACTTC.